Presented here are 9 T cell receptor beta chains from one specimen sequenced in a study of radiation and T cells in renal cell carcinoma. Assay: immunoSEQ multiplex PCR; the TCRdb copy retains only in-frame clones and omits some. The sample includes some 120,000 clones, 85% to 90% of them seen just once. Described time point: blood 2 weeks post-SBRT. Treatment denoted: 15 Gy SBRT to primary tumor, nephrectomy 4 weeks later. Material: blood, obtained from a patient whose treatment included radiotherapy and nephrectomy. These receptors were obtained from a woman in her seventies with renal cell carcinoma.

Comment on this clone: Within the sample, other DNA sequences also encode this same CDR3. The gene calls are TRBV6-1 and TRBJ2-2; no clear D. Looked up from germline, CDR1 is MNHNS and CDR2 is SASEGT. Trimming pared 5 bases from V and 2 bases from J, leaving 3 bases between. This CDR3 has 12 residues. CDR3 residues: CASSRNTGELFF. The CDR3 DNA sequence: TGTGCCAGCAGTCGTAACACCGGGGAGCTGTTTTTT.

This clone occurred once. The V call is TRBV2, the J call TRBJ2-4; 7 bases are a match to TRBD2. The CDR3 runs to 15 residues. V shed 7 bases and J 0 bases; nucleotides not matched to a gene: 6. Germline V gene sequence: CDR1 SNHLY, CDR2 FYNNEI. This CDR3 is CASTLSGLAKNIQYF. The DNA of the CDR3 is TGTGCCAGCACCCTTAGCGGGTTAGCCAAAAACATTCAGTACTTC. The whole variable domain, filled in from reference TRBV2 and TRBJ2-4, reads EPEVTQTPSHQVTQMGQEVILRCVPISNHLYFYWYRQILGQKVEFLVSFYNNEISEKSEIFDDQFSVERPDGSNFTLKIRSTKLEDSAMYFCASTLSGLAKNIQYFGAGTRLSVL.

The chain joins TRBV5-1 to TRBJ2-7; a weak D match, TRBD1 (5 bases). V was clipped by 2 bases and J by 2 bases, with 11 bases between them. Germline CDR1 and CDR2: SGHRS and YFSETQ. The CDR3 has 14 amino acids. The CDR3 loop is CASSFSQGTYEQYF. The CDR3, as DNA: TGCGCCAGCAGCTTCTCCCAGGGCACCTACGAGCAGTACTTC. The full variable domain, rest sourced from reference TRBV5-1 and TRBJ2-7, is KAGVTQTPRYLIKTRGQQVTLSCSPISGHRSVSWYQQTPGQGLQFLFEYFSETQRNKGNFPGRFSGRQFSNSRSEMNVSTLELGDSALYLCASSFSQGTYEQYFGPGTRLTVT.

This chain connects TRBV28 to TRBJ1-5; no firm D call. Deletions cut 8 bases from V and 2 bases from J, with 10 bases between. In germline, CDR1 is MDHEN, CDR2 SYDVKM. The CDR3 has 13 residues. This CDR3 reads CASGQPGNQPQHF. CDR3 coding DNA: TGTGCCAGCGGTCAACCAGGCAATCAGCCCCAGCATTTT.

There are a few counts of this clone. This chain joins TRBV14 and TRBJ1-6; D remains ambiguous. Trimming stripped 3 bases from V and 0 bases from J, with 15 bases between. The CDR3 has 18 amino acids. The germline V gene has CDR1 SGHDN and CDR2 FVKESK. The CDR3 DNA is TGTGCCAGCAGCCAGAAGAGCTTTCCCAGCTCCTATAATTCACCCCTCCACTTT. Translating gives CASSQKSFPSSYNSPLHF.

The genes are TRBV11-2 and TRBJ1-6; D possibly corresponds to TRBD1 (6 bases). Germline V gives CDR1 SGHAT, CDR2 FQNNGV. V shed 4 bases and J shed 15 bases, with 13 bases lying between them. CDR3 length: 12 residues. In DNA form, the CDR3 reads TGTGCCAGCAGCTCCGGGACACTAGGCCTCCACTTT. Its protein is CASSSGTLGLHF.

Here the CDR3 reads CASSLAGSDYGYTF. The CDR3 DNA is TGTGCCAGCAGCTTAGCTGGGTCGGACTATGGCTACACCTTC. This sequence joins TRBV7-8 and TRBJ1-2; D is uncertain. Trimming took off 0 bases at V and 3 bases at J, with 8 bases between the two ends. The length of the CDR3 is 14 residues. CDR1 is SGHVS, CDR2 FQNEAQ, per germline.

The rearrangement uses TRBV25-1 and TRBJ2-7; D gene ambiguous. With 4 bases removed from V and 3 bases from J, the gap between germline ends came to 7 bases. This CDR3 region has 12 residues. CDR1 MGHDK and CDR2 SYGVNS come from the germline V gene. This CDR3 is CASSANYYEQYF. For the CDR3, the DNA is TGTGCCAGCAGTGCAAACTACTACGAGCAGTACTTC.

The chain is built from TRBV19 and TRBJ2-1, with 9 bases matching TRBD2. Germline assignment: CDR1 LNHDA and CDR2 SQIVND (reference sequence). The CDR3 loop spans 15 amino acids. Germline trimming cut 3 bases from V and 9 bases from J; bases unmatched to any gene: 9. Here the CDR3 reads CASSIGGGALFEQFF. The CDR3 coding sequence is TGTGCCAGTAGTATTGGCGGGGGGGCCTTATTTGAGCAGTTCTTC.